Below, one T cell receptor beta chain is given with its context. Some clones are missing from TCRdb's copy, which holds only in-frame ones; the method was immunoSEQ multiplex PCR. This repertoire shows 80,000 or so clones, roughly nine tenths found once; its top ten account for about 8%. These data come from a study of OX40 agonist ivuxolimab in advanced cancers. J gave up 1 base and V 4 bases, and 7 bases lay outside the gene matches. The CDR3 has 16 amino acids. CDR1 and CDR2 (germline): SGHRS, YFSETQ. The source material was CD4+ or CD8+ T cells sorted from blood, sampled in a trial of the OX40 agonist ivuxolimab. The chain links TRBV5-1 to TRBJ2-5, with 10 bases identical to TRBD2. This clonotype was sampled from an adult with an advanced solid tumor such as melanoma, head and neck, liver or kidney cancer. The DNA of the CDR3 is TGCGCCAGCAGCGATCTAGCGGGGGCCTCCCAAGAGACCCAGTACTTC. As protein: CASSDLAGASQETQYF.